A selection of T cell receptor beta chains follows, all from one sample in a study of T cells in Graves' hyperthyroidism and ophthalmopathy. TCRdb independently ran MiXCR on the multiplex PCR reads; one entry per CDR3 protein. The sample includes some 340,000 distinct CDR3 sequences, approximately 13% of them seen just once. Sequenced material: blood. The receptors stem from a woman in her thirties or forties with Graves' ophthalmopathy. Each CDR3 is given with its conserved first and last residue. The D gene is left open where the match is weak. Size tells how often a clone was seen (once, few, many) or the class of an expanded clone, and some rows leave it out.

few | TRBJ1-1 | - | TRBV9 | CASSVRVLTGNTEAFF
many | TRBJ2-6 | TRBD2 | TRBV20-1 | CSASRGGGANVLTF
- | TRBJ1-6 | - | TRBV4-1 | CASSQEGVSPLHF
many | TRBJ2-3 | - | TRBV24-1 | CATSERFRTDTQYF
many | TRBJ1-1 | - | TRBV6-1 | CASSGFSRTAGNTEAFF
many | TRBJ2-1 | TRBD2 | TRBV11-2 | CASSLGWTSDREQFF
many | TRBJ1-5 | - | TRBV28 | CASISGGHRIGQPQHF
- | TRBJ1-1 | - | TRBV20-1 | CSALDRRNTEAFF
once | TRBJ1-6 | - | TRBV19 | CASSMIKTVDSPLHF
many | TRBJ2-7 | TRBD1 | TRBV7-9 | CASSSGTGGSEQYF
many | TRBJ1-2 | - | TRBV29-1 | CSVDQLSAVNYGYTF
many | TRBJ2-3 | TRBD2 | TRBV7-2 | CASSLAGASGGAADTQYF
- | TRBJ1-5 | - | TRBV20-1 | CSARAELGRGLPQHF
many | TRBJ2-7 | TRBD2 | TRBV28 | CASGGADLAGGFYEQYF